This passage covers 5 T cell receptor beta chains from one sample sequenced in a study of T cell responses to AZD1222 COVID-19 vaccine (dated by TCRdb to the early 2020s). Taken with the paper, the label for time point translates to: baseline before first vaccination. The library came from the immunoSEQ multiplex PCR assay. The table comes from immuneACCESS by way of TCRdb, which keeps in-frame sequences with V and J called. Part of the clones is missing from these tables; in studies checked, under half for an unresolved V gene and the rest for unknown reasons. For this sample there are roughly 120,000 clones; 89% appear just once. Of the sample, roughly 4.2% falls within the top ten clones. The specimen comprised peripheral blood, sampled on day 0 of AZD1222 vaccination. All receptors derive from an adult in good health.

This chain uses TRBV5-8 with TRBJ1-5; D not certain. Deletions cut 0 bases from V and 5 bases from J, with 9 bases between. CDR3 length: 14 residues. Germline V gene data show CDR1 as SGHTS and CDR2 as YDEGEE. The CDR3 coding sequence is TGTGCCAGCAGCTTGGGACGACTCTATCAGCCCCAGCATTTT. Amino acids: CASSLGRLYQPQHF.

The chain has TRBV28 and TRBJ2-7; 8 positions match TRBD2. V lost 5 bases and J lost 4; bases outside the gene matches: 10. Germline CDR1 reads MDHEN; CDR2 reads SYDVKM. The CDR3 is 15 amino acids. Here the CDR3 DNA reads TGTGCCAGCAGTCTAGGATTGGGACTAGGTTACGAGCAGTACTTC. This codes for CASSLGLGLGYEQYF.

This sequence joins TRBV3-1 (or the pseudogene TRBV3-2) and TRBJ2-3; TRBD2 matches 11 bases. The CDR3 has 17 amino acids. Germline values: CDR1 LGHDT, CDR2 YNNKEL (reference sequence). Unmatched junction bases numbered 8, after V lost 4 bases and J lost 2 bases. This CDR3 is CASSLYSGGAPTDTQYF. CDR3 nucleotides: TGTGCCAGCAGCCTTTATAGCGGGGGGGCCCCCACAGATACGCAGTATTTT.

This sequence joins TRBV30 and TRBJ2-7; tentatively, D is TRBD2 (6 bases). Trimming took 2 bases from V and 4 from J, leaving 12 bases between them. CDR1 is GTSNPN, CDR2 SVGIG, per germline (reference sequence). The CDR3 covers 13 residues. As DNA, the CDR3 is TGTGCCTGGAGTCGCGGGAACGGGTACGAGCAGTACTTC. Protein: CAWSRGNGYEQYF. The full variable domain, in which reference TRBV30 and TRBJ2-7 provide the parts outside the CDR3, is SQTIHQWPATLVQPVGSPLSLECTVEGTSNPNLYWYRQAAGRGLQLLFYSVGIGQISSEVPQNLSASRPQDRQFILSSKKLLLSDSGFYLCAWSRGNGYEQYFGPGTRLTVT.

The sample holds one count of this clone. The chain has TRBV9 and TRBJ1-6; D ambiguous. This CDR3 region has 14 residues. The germline V and J ends were trimmed by 0 bases and 8 bases, with 9 bases remaining between them. The V gene's germline CDR1 is SGDLS and CDR2 YYNGEE. The CDR3 region has the DNA TGTGCCAGCAGCGTAGGCGGTTACGATTCACCCCTCCACTTT. Protein: CASSVGGYDSPLHF. The entire variable domain, with the rest obtained from reference TRBV9 and TRBJ1-6, is as follows: DSGVTQTPKHLITATGQRVTLRCSPRSGDLSVYWYQQSLDQGLQFLIQYYNGEERAKGNILERFSAQQFPDLHSELNLSSLELGDSALYFCASSVGGYDSPLHFGNGTRLTVT.